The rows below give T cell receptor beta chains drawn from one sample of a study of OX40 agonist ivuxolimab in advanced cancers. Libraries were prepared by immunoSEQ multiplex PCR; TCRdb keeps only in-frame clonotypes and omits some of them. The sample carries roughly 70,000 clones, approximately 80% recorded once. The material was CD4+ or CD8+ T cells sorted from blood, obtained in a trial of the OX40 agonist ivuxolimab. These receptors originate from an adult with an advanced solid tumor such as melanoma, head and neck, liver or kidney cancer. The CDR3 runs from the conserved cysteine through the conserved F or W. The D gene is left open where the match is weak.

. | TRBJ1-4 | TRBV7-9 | CASSPEAEKLFF
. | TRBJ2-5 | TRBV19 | CASALWGSQETQYF
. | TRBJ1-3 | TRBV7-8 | CASSFGEPSGNTIYF
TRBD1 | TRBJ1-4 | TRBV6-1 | CASSGTGQGPTNEKLFF
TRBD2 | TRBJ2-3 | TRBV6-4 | CASSELAGGKDTQYF
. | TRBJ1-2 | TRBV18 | CASSPSVAVRGADGYTF
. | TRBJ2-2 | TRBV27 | CASSMGWRTGELFF
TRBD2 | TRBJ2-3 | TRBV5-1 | CASSATSGGATDTQYF
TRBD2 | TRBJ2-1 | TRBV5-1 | CASSFGLAGGPSHEQFF
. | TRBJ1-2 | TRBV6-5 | CASSQGTGANYGYTF
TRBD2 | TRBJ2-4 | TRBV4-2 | CASSQDGGGREAKNIQYF
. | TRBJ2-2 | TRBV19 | CASSIGGGNTGELFF
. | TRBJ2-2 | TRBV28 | CASSLWGTGELFF
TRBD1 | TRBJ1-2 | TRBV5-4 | CASSSWMAARGHGYTF
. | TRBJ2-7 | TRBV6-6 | CASTQPGLSYEQYF
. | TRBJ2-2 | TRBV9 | CASSAQGIGSTGELFF
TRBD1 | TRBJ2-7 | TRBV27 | CASRGLGQGGNEQYF
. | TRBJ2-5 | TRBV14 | CASSQEGFRPGAQYF
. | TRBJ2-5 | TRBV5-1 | CASKAERVETQYF
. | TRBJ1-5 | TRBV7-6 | CASSSGGPTGSNQPQHF
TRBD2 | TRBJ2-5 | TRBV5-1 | CASSLRLAGGQETQYF
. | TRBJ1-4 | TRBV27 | CASSLSYATNEKLFF
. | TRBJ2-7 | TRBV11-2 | CASSLSGEWGRPSSYEQYF
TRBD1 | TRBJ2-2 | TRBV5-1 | CASSPRTGTNTGELFF
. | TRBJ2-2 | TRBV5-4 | CASSLDQAGELFF
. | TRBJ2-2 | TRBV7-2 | CASSLVFVDGELFF
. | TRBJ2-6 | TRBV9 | CASSPAGSGANVLTF
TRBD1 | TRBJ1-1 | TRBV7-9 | CASSPKGQGNTEAFF
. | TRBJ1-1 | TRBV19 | CASSIGLGRGNTEAFF
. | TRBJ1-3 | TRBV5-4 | CASSQDWMTGGVGNTIYF
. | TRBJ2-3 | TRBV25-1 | CASSDLLGPSTDTQYF
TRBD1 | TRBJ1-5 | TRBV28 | CASSSPGGNQPQHF
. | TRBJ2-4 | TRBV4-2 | CASSQEIGRDIQYF
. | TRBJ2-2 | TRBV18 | CASSPRQNTGELFF
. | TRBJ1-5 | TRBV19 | CASNGRVYGRRNQPQHF
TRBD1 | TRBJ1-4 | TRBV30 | CAWSARQGANEKLFF
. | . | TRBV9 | CASSAGGATEQYF
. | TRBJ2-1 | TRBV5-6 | CASSWDLGQSYNEQFF
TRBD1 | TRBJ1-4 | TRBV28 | CASSPRGGLHEKLFF
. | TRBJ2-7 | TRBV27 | CASSPRQGLTYEQYF
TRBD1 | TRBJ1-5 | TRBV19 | CASNPRVTGTGGWGNQPQHF
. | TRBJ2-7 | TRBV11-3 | CASSLDRYEQYF
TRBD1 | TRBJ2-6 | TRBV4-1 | CASSPHGDRVSGANVLTF
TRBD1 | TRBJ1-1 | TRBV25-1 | CASKGARTEAFF
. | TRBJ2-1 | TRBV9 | CASSTGDEQFF
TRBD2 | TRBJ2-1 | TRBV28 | CASSLPPSRGGSYNEQFF
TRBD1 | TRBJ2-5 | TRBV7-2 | CASSLVDRAVIETQYF
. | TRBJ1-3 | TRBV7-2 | CASSTGLSGNTIYF
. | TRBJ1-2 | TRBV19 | CASTIVNPTRSGYTF
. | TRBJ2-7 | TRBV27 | CASSFGGFDEQYF
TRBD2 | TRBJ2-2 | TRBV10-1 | CASSGAGVSAGELFF
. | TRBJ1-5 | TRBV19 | CASTSLAVEGQPQHF
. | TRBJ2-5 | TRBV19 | CACSTGGTETQYF
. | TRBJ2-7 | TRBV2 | CASSVGAGSSYEQYF
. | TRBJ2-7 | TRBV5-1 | CASSSRGSGIGEQYF
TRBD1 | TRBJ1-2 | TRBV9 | CASSVAGQGARYGYTF
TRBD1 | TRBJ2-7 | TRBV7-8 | CASNPRQGAYEQYF
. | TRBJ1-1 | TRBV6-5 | CASSLDTEAFF